A selection of T cell receptor beta chains follows, all from one sample in a study of blood T cell repertoires in COVID-19. Profiled with immunoSEQ multiplex PCR; TCRdb holds only in-frame clones, not every one. The sample gives about 300,000 clones, about nine tenths of which show up once; about 1.1% is in the top ten. The sequenced sample consisted of PBMCs or T cells enriched from blood (not recorded which). Receptors were obtained from a woman under 40 who had recovered from COVID-19. The CDR3 runs from the conserved cysteine through the conserved F or W. A D gene is named only where the DNA matches it firmly. Clone sizes are given selectively: once, few, many, or a class where the clone is expanded.

clone_size	d_call	v_call	j_call	cdr3_aa	cdr3_nt
.	.	TRBV7-9	TRBJ2-7	CASSMHNEQYF	TGTGCCAGCAGCATGCACAACGAGCAGTACTTC
.	.	TRBV10-3	TRBJ2-5	CAINQSGPEKTQYF	TGTGCCATCAATCAGAGCGGGCCTGAGAAGACCCAGTACTTC
.	TRBD1	TRBV19	TRBJ1-6	CASSSRTGPSSYNSPLHF	TGTGCCAGTAGTTCAAGGACAGGACCTAGCTCCTATAATTCACCCCTCCACTTT
.	TRBD1	TRBV5-4	TRBJ1-4	CASSAPGQLNEKLFF	TGTGCCAGCAGCGCTCCGGGACAGTTAAATGAAAAACTGTTTTTT
.	.	TRBV6-5	TRBJ1-1	CASSYEGDVTEAFF	TGTGCCAGCAGTTATGAGGGGGACGTCACTGAAGCTTTCTTT
.	TRBD2	TRBV29-1	TRBJ2-1	CTASSGSSYNEQFF	TGCACAGCGAGTAGCGGGAGCTCCTACAATGAGCAGTTCTTC
.	TRBD2	TRBV11-2	TRBJ2-5	CASSPLSSGSETQYF	TGTGCCAGCAGCCCCCTTTCTAGCGGGAGTGAGACCCAGTACTTC
.	TRBD1	TRBV10-3	TRBJ1-1	CAINDRGVNTEAFF	TGTGCCATCAATGACAGGGGGGTGAACACTGAAGCTTTCTTT
few	TRBD2	TRBV6-5	TRBJ2-3	CASSYSSGRAGDTQYF	TGTGCCAGCAGTTACTCTAGCGGGAGGGCTGGAGATACGCAGTATTTT
.	TRBD2	TRBV7-2	TRBJ2-1	CASSFPLAGWTYNEQFF	TGTGCCAGCAGCTTCCCCTTAGCGGGTTGGACCTACAATGAGCAGTTCTTC
.	.	TRBV28	TRBJ1-3	CASSSAAGLPGNTIYF	TGTGCCAGCAGTTCCGCCGCGGGTCTACCTGGAAACACCATATATTTT
once	.	TRBV24-1	TRBJ2-2	CATNLANTGELFF	TGTGCCACCAATCTCGCGAACACCGGGGAGCTGTTTTTT
.	.	TRBV19	TRBJ2-3	CASSPLARDTQYF	TGTGCCAGTAGCCCCCTGGCACGAGATACGCAGTATTTT
.	.	TRBV30	TRBJ2-2	CAWSVPLTNTGELFF	TGTGCCTGGAGTGTACCCCTAACGAACACCGGGGAGCTGTTTTTT
.	TRBD1	TRBV4-3	TRBJ1-4	CASSQAPGTDLATNEKLFF	TGCGCCAGCAGCCAAGCACCCGGGACAGACCTTGCAACTAATGAAAAACTGTTTTTT
.	TRBD2	TRBV11-3	TRBJ2-1	CASSLSGSLPEQFF	TGTGCCAGCAGCTTAAGCGGGAGTCTTCCTGAGCAGTTCTTC
.	TRBD2	TRBV11-2	TRBJ2-1	CASSLSILVGLAADSPFF	TGTGCCAGCAGCTTAAGTATCCTCGTTGGACTAGCGGCCGATTCACCGTTCTTC
.	.	TRBV28	TRBJ2-1	CASSLGAGVEQFF	TGTGCCAGCAGTTTAGGGGCTGGGGTGGAGCAGTTCTTC
.	.	TRBV19	TRBJ1-6	CASSDPGSPLHF	TGTGCCAGTAGTGATCCGGGTTCACCCCTCCACTTT
.	.	TRBV30	TRBJ1-6	CAWSASDRGLHF	TGTGCCTGGAGTGCCTCAGACAGAGGCCTCCACTTT
.	TRBD1	TRBV7-8	TRBJ1-2	CASSLETGGRFDYGYTF	TGTGCCAGCAGCTTGGAGACAGGGGGCAGGTTTGACTATGGCTACACCTTC
.	.	TRBV9	TRBJ2-1	CASSPQTRSYNEQFF	TGTGCCAGCAGCCCTCAGACTCGCTCCTACAATGAGCAGTTCTTC
.	TRBD1	TRBV5-5	TRBJ1-2	CASSPLTGNYGYTF	TGTGCCAGCAGCCCCCTGACAGGGAACTATGGCTACACCTTC
.	.	TRBV30	TRBJ1-2	CAWKRSHGYTF	TGTGCCTGGAAGCGGAGTCACGGCTACACCTTC